This TCR beta chain stems from a study of shared clonotypes between healthy human individuals. Per germline, CDR1 MRHNA and CDR2 SNTAGT. This CDR3 region has 13 residues. Trimming removed 2 bases at V and 10 bases at J, with 12 bases between. Data came from immunoSEQ multiplex PCR; TCRdb stores just in-frame clones and leaves some out. The sample holds about 490,000 clones; around 85% are singletons and the top ten take about 13%. The sample comprised PBMCs. V usage is TRBV6-4 and J usage is TRBJ2-1; D assignment may be TRBD1 or TRBD2 (5 bases each). The receptor was isolated from a woman aged 40 to 55 in good health. Some clones in this sample may be carry-over from other donors' samples. CDR3 sequence reads: CASSDRLAGEQFF. The CDR3, as DNA: TGTGCCAGCAGTGACCGGCTAGCAGGGGAGCAGTTCTTC.